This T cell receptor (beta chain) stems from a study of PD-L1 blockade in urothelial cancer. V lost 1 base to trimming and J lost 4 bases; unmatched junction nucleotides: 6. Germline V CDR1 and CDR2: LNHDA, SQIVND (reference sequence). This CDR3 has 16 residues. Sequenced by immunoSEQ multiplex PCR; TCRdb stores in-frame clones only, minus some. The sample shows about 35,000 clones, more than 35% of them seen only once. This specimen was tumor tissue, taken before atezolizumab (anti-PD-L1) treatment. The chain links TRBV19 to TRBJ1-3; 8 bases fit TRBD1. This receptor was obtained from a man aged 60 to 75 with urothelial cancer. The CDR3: CASSIGQGAAGNTIYF. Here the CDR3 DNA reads TGTGCCAGTAGTATAGGGCAGGGGGCGGCCGGAAACACCATATATTTT. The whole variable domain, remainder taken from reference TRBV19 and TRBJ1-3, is DGGITQSPKYLFRKEGQNVTLSCEQNLNHDAMYWYRQDPGQGLRLIYYSQIVNDFQKGDIAEGYSVSREKKESFPLTVTSAQKNPTAFYLCASSIGQGAAGNTIYFGEGSWLTVV.